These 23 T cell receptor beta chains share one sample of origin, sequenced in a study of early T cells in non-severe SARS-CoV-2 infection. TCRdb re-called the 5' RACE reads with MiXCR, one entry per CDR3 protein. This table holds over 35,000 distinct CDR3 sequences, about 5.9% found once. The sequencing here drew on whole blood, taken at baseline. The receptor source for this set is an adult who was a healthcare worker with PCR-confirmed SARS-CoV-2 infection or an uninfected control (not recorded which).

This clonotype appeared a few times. The chain's CDR3 is CSALSPRDNSPLHF. CDR3 DNA: TGCAGTGCCCTAAGCCCCCGGGATAATTCACCCCTCCACTTT. The rearrangement links TRBV20-1 to TRBJ1-6; the D is unclear. With 6 bases removed from V and 5 bases from J, the gap between germline ends came to 14 bases. The germline CDR1 and CDR2 sequences are DFQATT and SNEGSKA (reference sequence). CDR3 length: 14 residues.

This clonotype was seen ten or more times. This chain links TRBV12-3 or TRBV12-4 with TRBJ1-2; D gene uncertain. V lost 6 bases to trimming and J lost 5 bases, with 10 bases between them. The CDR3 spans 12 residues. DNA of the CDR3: TGTGCCAGCAGCTGGCAGAATTATGGCTACACCTTC. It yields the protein CASSWQNYGYTF.

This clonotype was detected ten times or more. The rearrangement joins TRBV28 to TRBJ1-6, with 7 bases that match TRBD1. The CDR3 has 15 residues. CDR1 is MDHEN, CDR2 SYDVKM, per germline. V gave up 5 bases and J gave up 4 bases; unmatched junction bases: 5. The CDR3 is CASSTQGQYNSPLHF. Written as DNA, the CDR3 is TGTGCCAGCAGTACCCAGGGACAGTATAATTCACCCCTCCACTTT. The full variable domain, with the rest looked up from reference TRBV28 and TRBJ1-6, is DVKVTQSSRYLVKRTGEKVFLECVQDMDHENMFWYRQDPGLGLRLIYFSYDVKMKEKGDIPEGYSVSREKKERFSLILESASTNQTSMYLCASSTQGQYNSPLHFGNGTRLTVT.

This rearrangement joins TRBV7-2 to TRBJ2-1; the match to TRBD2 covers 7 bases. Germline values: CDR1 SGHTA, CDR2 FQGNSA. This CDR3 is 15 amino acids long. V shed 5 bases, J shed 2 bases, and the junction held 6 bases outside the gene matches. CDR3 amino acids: CASSPRGGAYNEQFF. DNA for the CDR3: TGTGCCAGCAGCCCGCGGGGAGGGGCCTACAATGAGCAGTTCTTC.

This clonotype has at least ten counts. The CDR3 sequence: CASSLGPGEVAFF. As DNA, the CDR3 is TGTGCCAGCAGCTTGGGGCCGGGGGAGGTAGCTTTCTTT. The gene calls are TRBV7-3 and TRBJ1-1, with TRBD1 as a possible D gene (5 bases). This CDR3 is 13 amino acids long. Germline loops: CDR1 SGHTA, CDR2 FQGTGA. V lost 3 bases to trimming and J lost 10 bases, with 15 bases between them.

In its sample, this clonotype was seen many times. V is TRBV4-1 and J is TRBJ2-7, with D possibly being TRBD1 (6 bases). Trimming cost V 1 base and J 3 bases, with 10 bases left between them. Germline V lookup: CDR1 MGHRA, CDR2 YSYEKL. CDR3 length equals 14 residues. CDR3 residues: CASSQVEQGYEQYF. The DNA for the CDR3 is TGCGCCAGCAGCCAAGTAGAACAGGGCTACGAGCAGTACTTC.

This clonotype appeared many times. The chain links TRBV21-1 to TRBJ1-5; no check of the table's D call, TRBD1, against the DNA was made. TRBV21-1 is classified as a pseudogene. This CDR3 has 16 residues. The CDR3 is CASSTNGTGGNQPQHF. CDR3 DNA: TGTGCCAGCAGCACCAACGGGACAGGGGGCAATCAGCCCCAGCATTTT.

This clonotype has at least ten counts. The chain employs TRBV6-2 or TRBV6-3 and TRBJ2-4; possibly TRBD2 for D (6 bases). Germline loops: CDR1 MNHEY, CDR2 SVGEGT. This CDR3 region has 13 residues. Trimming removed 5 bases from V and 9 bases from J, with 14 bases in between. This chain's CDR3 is CASSQPPGGIQYF. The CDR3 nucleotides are TGTGCCAGCAGTCAACCGCCCGGGGGCATTCAGTACTTC.

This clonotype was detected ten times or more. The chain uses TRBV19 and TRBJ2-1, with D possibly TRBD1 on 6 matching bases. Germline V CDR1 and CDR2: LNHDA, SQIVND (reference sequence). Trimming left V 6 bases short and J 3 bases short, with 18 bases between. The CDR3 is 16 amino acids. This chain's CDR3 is CASRPTTGSVYNEQFF. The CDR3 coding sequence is TGTGCCAGTAGGCCTACAACAGGGTCGGTCTACAATGAGCAGTTCTTC.

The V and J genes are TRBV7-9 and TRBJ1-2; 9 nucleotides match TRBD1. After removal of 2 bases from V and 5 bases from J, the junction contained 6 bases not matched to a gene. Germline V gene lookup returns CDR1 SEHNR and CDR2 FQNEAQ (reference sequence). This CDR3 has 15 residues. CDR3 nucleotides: TGTGCCAGCAGCTTAATGGGACAGGGTTTTTATGGCTACACCTTC. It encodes CASSLMGQGFYGYTF.

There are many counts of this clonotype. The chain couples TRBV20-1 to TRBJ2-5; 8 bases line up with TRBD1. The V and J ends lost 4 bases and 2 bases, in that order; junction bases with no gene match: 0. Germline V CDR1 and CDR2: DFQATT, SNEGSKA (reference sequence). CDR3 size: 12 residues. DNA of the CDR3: TGCAGTGCTAACAGGGGGCAAGAGACCCAGTACTTC. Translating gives CSANRGQETQYF.

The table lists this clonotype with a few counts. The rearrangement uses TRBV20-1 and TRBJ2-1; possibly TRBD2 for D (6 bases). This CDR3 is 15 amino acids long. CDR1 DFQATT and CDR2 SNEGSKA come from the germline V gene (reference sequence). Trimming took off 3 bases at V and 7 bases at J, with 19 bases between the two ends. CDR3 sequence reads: CSASGGVQPWNEQFF. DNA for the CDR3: TGCAGTGCTAGCGGGGGAGTGCAACCTTGGAATGAGCAGTTCTTC.

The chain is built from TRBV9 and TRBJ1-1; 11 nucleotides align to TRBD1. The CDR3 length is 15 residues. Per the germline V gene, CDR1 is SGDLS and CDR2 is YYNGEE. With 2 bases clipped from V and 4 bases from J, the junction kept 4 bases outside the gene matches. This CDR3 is CASSVEGTGGTEAFF. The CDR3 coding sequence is TGTGCCAGCAGCGTGGAAGGGACAGGGGGCACTGAAGCTTTCTTT.

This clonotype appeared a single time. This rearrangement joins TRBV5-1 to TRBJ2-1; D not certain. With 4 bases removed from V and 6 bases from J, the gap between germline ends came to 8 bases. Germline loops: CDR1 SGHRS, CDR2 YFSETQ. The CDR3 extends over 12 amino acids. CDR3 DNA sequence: TGCGCCAGCAGCCATTTACGCAATGAGCAGTTCTTC. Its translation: CASSHLRNEQFF.

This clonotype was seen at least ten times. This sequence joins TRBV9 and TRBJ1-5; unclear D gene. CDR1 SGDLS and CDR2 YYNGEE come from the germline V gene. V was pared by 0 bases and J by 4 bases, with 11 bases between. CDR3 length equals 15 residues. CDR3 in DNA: TGTGCCAGCAGCGTAGAGGGCGCCCGGAATCAGCCCCAGCATTTT. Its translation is CASSVEGARNQPQHF.

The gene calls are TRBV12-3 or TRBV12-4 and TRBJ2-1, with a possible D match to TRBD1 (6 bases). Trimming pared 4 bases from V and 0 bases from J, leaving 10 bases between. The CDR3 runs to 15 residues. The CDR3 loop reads CASSSTRGSYNEQFF. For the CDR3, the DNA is TGTGCCAGCAGTTCGACCAGGGGCTCCTACAATGAGCAGTTCTTC.

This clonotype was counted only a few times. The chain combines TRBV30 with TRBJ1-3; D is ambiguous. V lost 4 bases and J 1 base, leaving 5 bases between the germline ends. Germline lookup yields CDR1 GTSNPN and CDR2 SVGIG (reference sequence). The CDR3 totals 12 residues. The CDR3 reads CAWMNSGNTIYF. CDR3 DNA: TGTGCCTGGATGAATTCTGGAAACACCATATATTTT.

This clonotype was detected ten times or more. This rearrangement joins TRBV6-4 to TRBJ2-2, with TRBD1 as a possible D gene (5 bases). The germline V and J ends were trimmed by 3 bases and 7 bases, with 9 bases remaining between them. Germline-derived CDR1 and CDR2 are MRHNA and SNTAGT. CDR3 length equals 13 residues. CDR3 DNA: TGTGCCAGCAGTGAAGGGGATAGCGGGGAGCTGTTTTTT. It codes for CASSEGDSGELFF.

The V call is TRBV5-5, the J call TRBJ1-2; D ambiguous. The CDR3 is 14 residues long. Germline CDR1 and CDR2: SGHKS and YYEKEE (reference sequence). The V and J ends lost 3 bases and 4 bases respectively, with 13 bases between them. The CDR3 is CASSSVPGGYGYTF. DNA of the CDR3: TGTGCCAGCAGCTCCGTCCCGGGAGGCTATGGCTACACCTTC.

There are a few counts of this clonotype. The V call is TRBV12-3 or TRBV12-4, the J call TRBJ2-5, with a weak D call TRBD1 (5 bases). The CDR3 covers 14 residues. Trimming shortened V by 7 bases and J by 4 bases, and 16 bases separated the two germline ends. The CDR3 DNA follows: TGTGCCAGCAACCAACAGGAATCGGTAGAGACCCAGTACTTC. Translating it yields CASNQQESVETQYF.

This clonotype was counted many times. The CDR3 DNA reads TGTGCCAGCAGTTCCCCTTTCCAGCTAGCGGGGGCAGATACGCAGTATTTT. It encodes CASSSPFQLAGADTQYF. V and J are TRBV6-2 or TRBV6-3 and TRBJ2-3; 10 positions agree with TRBD2. The CDR3 has 17 amino acids. With 4 bases clipped from V and 4 bases from J, the junction kept 11 bases outside the gene matches. Germline CDR1 and CDR2: MNHEY and SVGEGT.

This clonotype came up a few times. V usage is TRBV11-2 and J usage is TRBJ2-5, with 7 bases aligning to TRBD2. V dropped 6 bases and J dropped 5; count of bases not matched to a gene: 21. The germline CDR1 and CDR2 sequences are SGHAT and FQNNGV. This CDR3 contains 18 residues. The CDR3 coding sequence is TGTGCCAGCAGTGGGGGGGTCACTGGCCCTCAGGTTTGGGAGACCCAGTACTTC. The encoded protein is CASSGGVTGPQVWETQYF.

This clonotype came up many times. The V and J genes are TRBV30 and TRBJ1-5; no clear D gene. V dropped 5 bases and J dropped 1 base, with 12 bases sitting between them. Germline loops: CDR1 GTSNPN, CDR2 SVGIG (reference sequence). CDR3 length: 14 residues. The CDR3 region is CAWGDPRSNQPQHF. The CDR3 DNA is TGTGCCTGGGGTGACCCCCGGAGCAATCAGCCCCAGCATTTT.